This TCR beta chain was observed in a study of blood T cell repertoires in COVID-19. Clinical history reported by participants formed the basis on which cohorts were assigned. Per the study methods: Scientists estimated how many nucleated cells there were by amplifying reference gene primers. The protocol was immunoSEQ multiplex PCR, while the TCRdb copy is restricted to in-frame clones and leaves out a portion. The V and J calls and clone size come from that table; D and trimming were worked out from the DNA. The top ten clones hold approximately 4% of a sample with 250,000 to 350,000 clones, about 90% of them seen once. Turning to this clone: The sample contains more than one DNA sequence encoding this CDR3.

Trimming pared 8 bases from V and 0 bases from J, leaving 8 bases between. The germline CDR1 and CDR2 sequences are MDHEN and SYDVKM. The CDR3 is 13 amino acids. Material: PBMCs or T cells enriched from blood (not recorded which). V and J are TRBV28 and TRBJ1-5; a weak D match, TRBD1 (5 bases). The receptor was isolated from a woman aged 18-35 years with acute COVID-19. The CDR3 DNA is TGTGCCAGCCGGGGGGGTAGCAATCAGCCCCAGCATTTT. Its protein product is CASRGGSNQPQHF.